The clone carrying this T cell receptor (beta chain) has ten or more counts. Via MiXCR, TCRdb re-called the PCR reads, giving one row per CDR3 protein. The repertoire holds about 320,000 distinct CDR3 sequences, with roughly 23% as singletons. The data originate from a study of molecular identifiers for immune sequencing clone quantification. Study summary: Within a replicate experiment, RNA obtained from either about 21,000 or 97,000 naive CD8 cells was divided into five aliquots, and four of those aliquots were then sequenced.

Germline values: CDR1 MDHEN, CDR2 SYDVKM. V shed 4 bases and J 5 bases; nucleotides not matched to a gene: 2. This CDR3 has 14 residues. The clonotype comes from a human donor in good health. Some libraries in this study had Jurkat cell RNA spiked in. V gene TRBV28 combines with J gene TRBJ1-5, with 10 bases that match TRBD1. Specimen: naive CD8+ T cells from blood, with Jurkat cell RNA spiked in. Sample subset: FACS-sorted CD8+CD4-CCR7+CD45RA+ naive T cells. CDR3 sequence reads: CASSWDRGYQPQHF. CDR3 in DNA: TGTGCCAGCAGTTGGGACAGGGGTTATCAGCCCCAGCATTTT.